The text below deals with one TCR beta chain. What it binds is not known. These data are taken from a study of Ad26.COV2.S vaccination and SARS-CoV-2 variants. Broader study findings: Analyses that measured TCR breadth and depth may have underestimated total T cell responses. Across vaccine and placebo recipients, the breadth of non-spike TCRs was similar. People given the vaccine had a wider spike-specific TCR breadth than placebo recipients did.

The table came from immunoSEQ multiplex PCR; TCRdb's copy has only in-frame clones and leaves some out. The data show 400,000 to 450,000 clones, around 90% seen once. As to treatment: around 19 received Ad26.COV2.S at low or high dose, single or two shots; about 5 received placebo; per-sample allocation not given. Repertoires come from day 63 after the first vaccine or placebo injection. Ad26 vector vaccine expressed Wuhan-strain SARS-CoV-2 spike. This CDR3 has 15 residues. The trim removed 0 bases at V and 5 bases at J, leaving 4 bases unmatched. Germline CDR1 reads LGHDT; CDR2 reads YNNKEL (reference sequence).

The receptor's source is a person between 18 and 59 years old who received the Ad26.COV2.S COVID-19 vaccine or a placebo. Sequenced material: peripheral blood, taken in a trial of Ad26.COV2.S vaccine versus placebo. The chain combines TRBV3-1 (or the pseudogene TRBV3-2) with TRBJ2-7, with 10 bases aligning to TRBD1. CDR3 nucleotides: TGTGCCAGCAGCCAAGAGGACAGGGGGATCAACGAGCAGTACTTC. Residues: CASSQEDRGINEQYF.